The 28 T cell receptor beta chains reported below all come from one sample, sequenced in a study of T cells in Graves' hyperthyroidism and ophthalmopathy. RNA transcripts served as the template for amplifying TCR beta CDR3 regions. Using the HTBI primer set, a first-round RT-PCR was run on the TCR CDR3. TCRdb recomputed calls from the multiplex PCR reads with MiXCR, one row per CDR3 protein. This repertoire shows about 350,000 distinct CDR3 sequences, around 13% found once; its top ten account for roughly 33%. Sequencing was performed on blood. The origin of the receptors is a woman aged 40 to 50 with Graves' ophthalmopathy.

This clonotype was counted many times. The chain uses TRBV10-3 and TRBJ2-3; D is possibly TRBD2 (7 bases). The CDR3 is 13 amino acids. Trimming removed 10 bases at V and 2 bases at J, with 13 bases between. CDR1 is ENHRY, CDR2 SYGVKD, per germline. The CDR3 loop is CATGGHYTDTQYF. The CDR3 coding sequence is TGTGCCACGGGGGGACACTACACAGATACGCAGTATTTT.

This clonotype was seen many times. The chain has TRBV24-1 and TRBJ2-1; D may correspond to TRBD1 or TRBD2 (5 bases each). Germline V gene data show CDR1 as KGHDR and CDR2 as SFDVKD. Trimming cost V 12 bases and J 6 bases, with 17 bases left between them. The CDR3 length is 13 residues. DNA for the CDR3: TGTGCCTCGAGCCGGGACCAACGCAATGAGCAGTTCTTC. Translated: CASSRDQRNEQFF.

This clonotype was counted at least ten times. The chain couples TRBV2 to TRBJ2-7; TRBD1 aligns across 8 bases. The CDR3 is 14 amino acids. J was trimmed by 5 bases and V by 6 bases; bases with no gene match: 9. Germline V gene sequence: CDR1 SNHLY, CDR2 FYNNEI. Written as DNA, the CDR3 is TGTGCCAGCAGACAGGACAGGGCGGTGGACGAGCAGTACTTC. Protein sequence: CASRQDRAVDEQYF.

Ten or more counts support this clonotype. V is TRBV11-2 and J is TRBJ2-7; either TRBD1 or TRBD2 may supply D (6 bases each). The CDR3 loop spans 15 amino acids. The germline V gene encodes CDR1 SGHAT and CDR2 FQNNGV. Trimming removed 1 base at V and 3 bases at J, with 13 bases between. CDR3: CASSLGAGQNYEQYF. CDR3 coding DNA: TGTGCCAGCAGCTTAGGCGCGGGACAAAACTACGAGCAGTACTTC. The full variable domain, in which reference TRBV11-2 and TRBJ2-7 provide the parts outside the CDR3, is EAGVAQSPRYKIIEKRQSVAFWCNPISGHATLYWYQQILGQGPKLLIQFQNNGVVDDSQLPKDRFSAERLKGVDSTLKIQPAKLEDSAVYLCASSLGAGQNYEQYFGPGTRLTVT.

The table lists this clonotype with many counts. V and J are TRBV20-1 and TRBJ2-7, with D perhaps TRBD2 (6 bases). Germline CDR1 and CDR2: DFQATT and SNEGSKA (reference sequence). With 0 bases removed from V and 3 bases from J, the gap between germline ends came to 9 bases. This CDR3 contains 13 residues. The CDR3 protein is CSARDRGNYEQYF. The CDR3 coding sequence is TGCAGTGCTAGAGATCGGGGGAACTACGAGCAGTACTTC.

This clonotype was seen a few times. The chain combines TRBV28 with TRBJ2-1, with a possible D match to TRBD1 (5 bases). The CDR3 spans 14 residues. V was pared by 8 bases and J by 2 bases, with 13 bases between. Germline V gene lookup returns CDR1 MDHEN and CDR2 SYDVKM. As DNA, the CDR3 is TGTGCCAGCTACGACAGTTCCACCTACAATGAGCAGTTCTTC. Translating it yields CASYDSSTYNEQFF. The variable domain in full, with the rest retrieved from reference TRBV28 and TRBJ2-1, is DVKVTQSSRYLVKRTGEKVFLECVQDMDHENMFWYRQDPGLGLRLIYFSYDVKMKEKGDIPEGYSVSREKKERFSLILESASTNQTSMYLCASYDSSTYNEQFFGPGTRLTVL.

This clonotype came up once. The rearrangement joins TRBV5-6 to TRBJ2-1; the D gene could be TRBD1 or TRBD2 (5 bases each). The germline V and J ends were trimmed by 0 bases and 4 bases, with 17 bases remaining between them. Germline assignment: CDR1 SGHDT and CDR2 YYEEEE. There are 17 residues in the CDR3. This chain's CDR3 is CASSLALGTSLYNEQFF. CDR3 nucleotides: TGTGCCAGCAGCTTGGCGTTGGGGACCAGCCTTTACAATGAGCAGTTCTTC. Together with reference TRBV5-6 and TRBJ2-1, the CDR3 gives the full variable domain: DAGVTQSPTHLIKTRGQQVTLRCSPKSGHDTVSWYQQALGQGPQFIFQYYEEEERQRGNFPDRFSGHQFPNYSSELNVNALLLGDSALYLCASSLALGTSLYNEQFFGPGTRLTVL.

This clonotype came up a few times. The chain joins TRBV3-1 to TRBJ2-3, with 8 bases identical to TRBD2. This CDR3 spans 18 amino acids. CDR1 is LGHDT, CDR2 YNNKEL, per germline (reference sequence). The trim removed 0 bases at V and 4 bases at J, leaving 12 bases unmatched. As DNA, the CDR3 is TGTGCCAGCAGCCAAGATCTCGCCCTAACGCGGGGGGCAGATACGCAGTATTTT. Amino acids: CASSQDLALTRGADTQYF.

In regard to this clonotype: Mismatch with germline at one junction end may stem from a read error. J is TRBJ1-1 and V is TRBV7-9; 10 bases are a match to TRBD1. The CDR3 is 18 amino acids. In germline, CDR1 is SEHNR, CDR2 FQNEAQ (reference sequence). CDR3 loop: CASSHRSRDRGEDTEAFF. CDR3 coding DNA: TGCGCCAGCAGCCACAGATCCCGGGACAGGGGAGAGGACACTGAAGCTTTCTTT.

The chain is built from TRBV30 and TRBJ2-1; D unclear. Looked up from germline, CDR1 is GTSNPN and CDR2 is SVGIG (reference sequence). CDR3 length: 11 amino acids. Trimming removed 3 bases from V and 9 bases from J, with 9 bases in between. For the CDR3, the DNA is TGTGCCTGGAGCTATGGTAGTGAGCAGTTCTTC. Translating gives CAWSYGSEQFF.

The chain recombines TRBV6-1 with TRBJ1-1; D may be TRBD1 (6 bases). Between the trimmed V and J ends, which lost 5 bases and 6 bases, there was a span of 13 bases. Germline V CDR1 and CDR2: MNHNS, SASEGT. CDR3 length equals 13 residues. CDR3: CASSYGGTSEAFF. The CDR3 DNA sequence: TGTGCCAGCAGTTATGGGGGGACATCTGAAGCTTTCTTT.

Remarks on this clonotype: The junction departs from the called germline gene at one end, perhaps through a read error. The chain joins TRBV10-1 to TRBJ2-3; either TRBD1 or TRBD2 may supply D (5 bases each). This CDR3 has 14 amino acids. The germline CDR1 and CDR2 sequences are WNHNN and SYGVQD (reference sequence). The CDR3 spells CTSSEGSTRDTQYF. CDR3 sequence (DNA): TGCACCAGCAGTGAGGGGAGTACACGAGATACGCAGTATTTT.

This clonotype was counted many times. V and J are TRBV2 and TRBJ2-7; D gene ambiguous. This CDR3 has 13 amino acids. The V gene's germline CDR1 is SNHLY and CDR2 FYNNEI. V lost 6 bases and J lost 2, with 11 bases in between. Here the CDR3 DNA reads TGTGCCAGCAGCTTAACTATTCCCTACGAGCAGTACTTC. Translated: CASSLTIPYEQYF. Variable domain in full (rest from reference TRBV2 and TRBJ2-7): EPEVTQTPSHQVTQMGQEVILRCVPISNHLYFYWYRQILGQKVEFLVSFYNNEISEKSEIFDDQFSVERPDGSNFTLKIRSTKLEDSAMYFCASSLTIPYEQYFGPGTRLTVT.

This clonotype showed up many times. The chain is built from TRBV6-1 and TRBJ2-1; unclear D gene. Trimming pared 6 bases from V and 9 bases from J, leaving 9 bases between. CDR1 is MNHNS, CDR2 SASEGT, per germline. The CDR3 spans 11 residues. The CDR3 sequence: CASSLFGEQFF. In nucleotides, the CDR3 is TGTGCCAGCAGCCTCTTCGGTGAGCAGTTCTTC.

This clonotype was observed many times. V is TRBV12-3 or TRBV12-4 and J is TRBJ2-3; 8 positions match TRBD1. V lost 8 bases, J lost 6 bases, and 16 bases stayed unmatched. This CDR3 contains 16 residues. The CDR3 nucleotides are TGTGCCAGCGGCCCATCTGCAGGGGGCTTCGGGGATACGCAGTATTTT. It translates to CASGPSAGGFGDTQYF.

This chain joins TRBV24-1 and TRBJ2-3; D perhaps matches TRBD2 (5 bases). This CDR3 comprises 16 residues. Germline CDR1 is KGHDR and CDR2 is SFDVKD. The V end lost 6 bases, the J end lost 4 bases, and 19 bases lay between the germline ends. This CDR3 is CATSSGGWASSDTQYF. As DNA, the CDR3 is TGTGCCACCAGTAGCGGCGGGTGGGCCTCTTCAGATACGCAGTATTTT.

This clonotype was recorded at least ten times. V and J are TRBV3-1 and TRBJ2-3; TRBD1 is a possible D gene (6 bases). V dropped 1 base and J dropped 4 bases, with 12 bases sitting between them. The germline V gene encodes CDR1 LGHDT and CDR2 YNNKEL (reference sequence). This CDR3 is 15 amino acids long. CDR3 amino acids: CASSQVGARADTQYF. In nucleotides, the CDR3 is TGTGCCAGCAGCCAAGTGGGGGCGCGCGCAGATACGCAGTATTTT.

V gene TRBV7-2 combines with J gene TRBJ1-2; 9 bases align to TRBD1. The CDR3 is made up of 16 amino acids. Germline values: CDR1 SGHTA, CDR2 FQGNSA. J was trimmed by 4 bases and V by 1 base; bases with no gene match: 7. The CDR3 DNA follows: TGTGCCAGCAGCTTAGGAACAGGGGGCTCCGGCTATGGCTACACCTTC. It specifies CASSLGTGGSGYGYTF.

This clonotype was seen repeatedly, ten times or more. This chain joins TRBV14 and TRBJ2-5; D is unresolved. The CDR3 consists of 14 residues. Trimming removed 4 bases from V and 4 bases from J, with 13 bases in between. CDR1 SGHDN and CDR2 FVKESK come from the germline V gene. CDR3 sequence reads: CASSPRLDPETQYF. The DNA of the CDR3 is TGTGCCAGCAGCCCCCGGCTGGACCCAGAGACCCAGTACTTC.

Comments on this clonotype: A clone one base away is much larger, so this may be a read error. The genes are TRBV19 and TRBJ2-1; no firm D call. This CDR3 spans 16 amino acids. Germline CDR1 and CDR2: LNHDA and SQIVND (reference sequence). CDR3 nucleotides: TGTGCCAGTAGTACCGGAGAGTCCCCCTCCTACAATGGGCAGTTCTTC. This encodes CASSTGESPSYNGQFF.

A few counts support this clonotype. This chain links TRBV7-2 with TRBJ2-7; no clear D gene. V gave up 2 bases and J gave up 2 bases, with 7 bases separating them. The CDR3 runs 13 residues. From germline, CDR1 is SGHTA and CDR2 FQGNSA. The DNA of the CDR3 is TGTGCCAGCAGCTTATACTCGACCTACGAGCAGTACTTC. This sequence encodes CASSLYSTYEQYF.

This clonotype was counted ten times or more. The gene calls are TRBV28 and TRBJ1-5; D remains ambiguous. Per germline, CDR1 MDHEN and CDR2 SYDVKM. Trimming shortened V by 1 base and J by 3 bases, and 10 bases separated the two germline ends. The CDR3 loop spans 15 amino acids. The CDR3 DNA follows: TGTGCCAGCAGTTTATTTCCAGGAGACAATCAGCCCCAGCATTTT. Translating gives CASSLFPGDNQPQHF.

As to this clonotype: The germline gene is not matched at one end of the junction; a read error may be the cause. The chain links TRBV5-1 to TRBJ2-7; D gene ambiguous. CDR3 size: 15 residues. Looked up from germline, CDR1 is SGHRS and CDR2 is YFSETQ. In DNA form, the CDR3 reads TGCGCCAGCAGCCGAACTACTACCGTGTCCTGCGAGCAGTACTTC. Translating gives CASSRTTTVSCEQYF.

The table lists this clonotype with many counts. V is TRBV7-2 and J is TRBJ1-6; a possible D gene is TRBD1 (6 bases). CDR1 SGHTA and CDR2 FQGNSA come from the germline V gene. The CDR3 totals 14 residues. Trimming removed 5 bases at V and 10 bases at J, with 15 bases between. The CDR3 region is CASSLRTVLSPLHF. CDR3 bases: TGTGCCAGCAGCCTAAGGACAGTTTTATCACCCCTCCACTTT.

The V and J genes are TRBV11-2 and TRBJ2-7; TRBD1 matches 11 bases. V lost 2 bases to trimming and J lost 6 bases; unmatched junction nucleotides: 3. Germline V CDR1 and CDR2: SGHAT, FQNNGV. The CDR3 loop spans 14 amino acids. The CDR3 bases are TGTGCCAGCAGCTTAACGGGACAGGGGGGCGAGCAGTACTTC. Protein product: CASSLTGQGGEQYF.

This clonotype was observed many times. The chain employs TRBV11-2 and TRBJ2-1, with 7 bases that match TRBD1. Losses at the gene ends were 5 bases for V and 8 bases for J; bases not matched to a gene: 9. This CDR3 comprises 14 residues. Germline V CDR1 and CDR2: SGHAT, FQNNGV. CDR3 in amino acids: CASSRGKGADEQFF. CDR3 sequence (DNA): TGTGCCAGCAGCCGCGGAAAGGGGGCCGATGAGCAGTTCTTC.

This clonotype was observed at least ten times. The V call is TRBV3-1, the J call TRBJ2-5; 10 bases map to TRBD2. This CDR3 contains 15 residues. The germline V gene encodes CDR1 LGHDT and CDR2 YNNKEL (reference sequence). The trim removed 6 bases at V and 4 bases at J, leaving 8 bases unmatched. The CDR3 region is CASSPAGGLAETQYF. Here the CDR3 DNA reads TGTGCCAGCAGTCCAGCGGGGGGGCTAGCAGAGACCCAGTACTTC.

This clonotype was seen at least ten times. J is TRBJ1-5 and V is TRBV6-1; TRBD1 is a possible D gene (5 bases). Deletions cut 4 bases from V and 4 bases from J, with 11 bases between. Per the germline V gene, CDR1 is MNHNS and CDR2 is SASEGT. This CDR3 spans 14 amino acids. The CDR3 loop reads CASSGGSGNQPQHF. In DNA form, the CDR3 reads TGTGCCAGCAGTGGGGGCAGCGGAAATCAGCCCCAGCATTTT.